This T cell receptor (beta chain) was found in a study of CD8 T cells in Susac syndrome (dated by TCRdb to the late 2010s). Study-wide context: Of the Susac syndrome patients who were sequenced, roughly 6 had clinically active disease and 8 or 9 were in clinical remission. Repertoire sequencing was used to test whether CD8+ T cell activation and differentiation in Susac syndrome was antigen driven. At the time of blood withdrawal, Susac syndrome patients were either therapy-naive, taking corticosteroids (with some also receiving IVIg), or on IVIg alone.

High-throughput TCR beta sequencing profiled peripheral blood CD8+ and CD4+ T cells from healthy donors, Susac syndrome patients and multiple sclerosis patients. Recently defined diagnostic criteria for definite or probable disease were met by the Susac syndrome patients. CD8+ TEMRA cells were enriched by FACS, while bulk CD8+ and CD4+ T cells were purified by magnetic negative isolation. Blood was drawn into EDTA tubes, processed within 24 hours, and PBMCs were isolated by density gradient centrifugation. PBMCs intended for TCR sequencing were frozen in liquid nitrogen and were later thawed in a 37 degrees C water bath. The sorted or isolated CD4+, CD8+ and CD8+ TEMRA cells reached a purity of at least 90%. RNA was extracted using the RNeasy kit, and about 0.45 to 1 microgram was reverse transcribed with random hexamers. TCR beta CDR3 regions were amplified with the immunoSEQ multiplex PCR assay covering 54 Vbeta and 13 Jbeta segments. To correct PCR amplification bias, a synthetic template baseline was used for both primer optimization and computational correction. Concerning the study's data processing: Only productive sequences were kept, with reads annotated to V, D and J genes according to IMGT and analyzed in immunoSEQ Analyzer. Clonality was calculated as one minus the Shannon entropy normalized by log2 of the number of productive unique sequences. For each patient and control, public and private clones were evaluated among the 100 most prevalent clones. A clone was defined as Susac-specific if it was absent from the healthy and MS cohorts, from roughly 990 published viral clones and from other ImmuneACCESS disease sequences. The public reads were reanalyzed by TCRdb: fastp trimming at Q25, MiXCR alignment, in-frame beta chains only. Entries that share a CDR3 protein sequence are merged under the most common genes and DNA. The V and J calls shown here were made by TCRdb, not taken from the authors' results. The sample table lists some 250,000 distinct CDR3 sequences, roughly 95% of them with a count of one. The top ten clones comprise under 0.12% of the sample.

Broader findings and caveats from the paper: The number of individuals in the TCR sequencing and HLA analysis was recognized as being relatively small. In the CD4+ T cell repertoire of Susac syndrome patients, clonal expansion was not detected.

Note on this clonotype: The antigen it binds to is not known. No base-level quality is on record; no much larger clone is a single base apart.

The sequenced material came from CD4+ T cells from PBMCs. The TCR comes from a human donor with Susac syndrome.

Read as DNA, the sequence is TGTGCCAGCACTCTGGCGGGAGAACCGAACGAGCAGTACTTC. Translated, it gives CASTLAGEPNEQYF. The chain couples TRBV25-1 to TRBJ2-7; TRBD2 fits 7 bases in the junction. From the cysteine up to the phenylalanine, the CDR3 has a length of 14 residues. CDR3 DNA is the only sequence kept; it has 42 bases, read in frame from the first base. Clipping removes 7 bases from V and 5 bases from J, with 11 as the unmatched junction base count. CDR1 and CDR2 were assigned from the germline V gene as MGHDK and SYGVNS.